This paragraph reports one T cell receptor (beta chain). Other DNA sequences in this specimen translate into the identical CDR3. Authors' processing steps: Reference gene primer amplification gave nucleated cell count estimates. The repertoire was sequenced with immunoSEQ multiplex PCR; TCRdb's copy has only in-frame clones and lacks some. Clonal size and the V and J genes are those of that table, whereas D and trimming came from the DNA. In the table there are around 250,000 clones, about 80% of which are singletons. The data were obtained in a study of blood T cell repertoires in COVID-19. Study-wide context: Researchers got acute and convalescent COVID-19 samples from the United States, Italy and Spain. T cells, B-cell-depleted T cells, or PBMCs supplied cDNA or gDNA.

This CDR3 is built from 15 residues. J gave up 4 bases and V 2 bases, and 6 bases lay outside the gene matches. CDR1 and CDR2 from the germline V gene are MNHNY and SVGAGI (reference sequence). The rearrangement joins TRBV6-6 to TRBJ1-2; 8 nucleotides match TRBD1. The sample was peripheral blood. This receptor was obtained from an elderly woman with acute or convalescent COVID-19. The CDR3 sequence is CASSYAQTGAYGYTF. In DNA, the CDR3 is TGTGCCAGCAGTTACGCGCAGACAGGGGCCTATGGCTACACCTTC.